The sequence of this T cell receptor beta chain was determined in a study of ipilimumab plus nivolumab after autologous stem cell transplantation. For the study at large: Patients received a median of about five ipilimumab and roughly 8 nivolumab doses.

CDR3 length equals 13 residues. Germline V gene sequence: CDR1 SEHNR, CDR2 FQNEAQ (reference sequence). V lost 0 bases to trimming and J lost 8 bases, with 10 bases between them. Checkpoint therapy with ipilimumab 1 mg/kg began 14 to 28 days after transplant. Through week 26, nivolumab 3 mg/kg IV was given weeks 1, 4, 7, 10, then biweekly. Profiled with immunoSEQ multiplex PCR; TCRdb holds only in-frame clones, not every one. Among over 75,000 clones listed, 65% to 85% were seen once. The sample here was PBMCs, taken in a trial of ipilimumab plus nivolumab as post-transplant consolidation. J is TRBJ1-1 and V is TRBV7-9; no reliable D call. The clonotype was recovered from a male donor with diffuse large B-cell lymphoma. The CDR3 DNA is TGTGCCAGCAGCTTAGCCGGCGGAAGAGAAGCTTTCTTT. Translation gives CASSLAGGREAFF.